The present TCR beta chain was sequenced within a study of T cells in Graves' hyperthyroidism and ophthalmopathy. The study defined stable Graves' hyperthyroidism as no ophthalmopathy progression within 18 months. Germline lookup yields CDR1 DFQATT and CDR2 SNEGSKA (reference sequence). The germline V and J ends were trimmed by 4 bases and 3 bases, with 3 bases remaining between them. This CDR3 is 11 amino acids long. This clonotype was seen ten or more times. The antigen is undetermined. There were TCR beta CDR3 regions amplified from RNA transcripts. Primed by the HTBI set, a first-round RT-PCR was run on the TCR CDR3. TCRdb reanalysed the multiplex PCR reads using MiXCR and keeps one entry per CDR3 protein. The sample records around 350,000 distinct CDR3 sequences, approximately 20% being singletons. General study findings and limits: The model foresaw ophthalmopathy a median around 6 months prior to onset. Ophthalmopathy and stable hyperthyroidism were told apart by a 13 V-J model.

The J gene is TRBJ2-2, the V gene TRBV20-1; no clear D. This receptor was taken from a woman aged 18-29 years with Graves' hyperthyroidism. Sample: blood. CDR3 residues: CSAKYTGELFF. The CDR3 DNA reads as TGCAGTGCTAAGTACACCGGGGAGCTGTTTTTT.